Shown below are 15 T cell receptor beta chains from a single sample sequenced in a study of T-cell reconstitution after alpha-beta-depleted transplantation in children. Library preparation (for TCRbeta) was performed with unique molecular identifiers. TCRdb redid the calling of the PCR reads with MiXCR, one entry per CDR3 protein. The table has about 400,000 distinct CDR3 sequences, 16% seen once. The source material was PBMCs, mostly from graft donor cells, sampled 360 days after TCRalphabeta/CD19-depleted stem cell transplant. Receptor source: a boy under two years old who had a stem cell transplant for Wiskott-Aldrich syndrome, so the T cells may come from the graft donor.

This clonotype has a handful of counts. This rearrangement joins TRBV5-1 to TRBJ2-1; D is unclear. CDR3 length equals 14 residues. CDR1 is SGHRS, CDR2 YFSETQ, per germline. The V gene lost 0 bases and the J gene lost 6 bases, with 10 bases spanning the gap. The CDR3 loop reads CASSLAGFSNEQFF. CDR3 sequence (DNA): TGCGCCAGCAGCTTGGCAGGTTTCAGCAATGAGCAGTTCTTC.

The CDR3 loop reads CSASLQLAREQYF. The CDR3 DNA sequence: TGCAGTGCTAGCCTCCAACTAGCGAGGGAGCAGTACTTC. The chain has TRBV20-1 and TRBJ2-7, with 7 bases fitting TRBD2. The CDR3 extends over 13 amino acids. Trimming took 3 bases from V and 7 from J; bases not matched to a gene: 9. Per germline, CDR1 DFQATT and CDR2 SNEGSKA (reference sequence).

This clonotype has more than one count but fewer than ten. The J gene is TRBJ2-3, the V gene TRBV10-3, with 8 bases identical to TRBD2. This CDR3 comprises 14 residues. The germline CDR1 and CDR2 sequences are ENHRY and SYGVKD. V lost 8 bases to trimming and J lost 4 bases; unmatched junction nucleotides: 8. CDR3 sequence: CAILSGMFADTQYF. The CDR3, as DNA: TGTGCCATCCTTAGCGGGATGTTCGCAGATACGCAGTATTTT.

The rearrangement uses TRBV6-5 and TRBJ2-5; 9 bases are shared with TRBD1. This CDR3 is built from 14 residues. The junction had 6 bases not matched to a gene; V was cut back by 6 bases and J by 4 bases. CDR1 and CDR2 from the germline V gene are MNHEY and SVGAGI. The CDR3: CASSYTGQGETQYF. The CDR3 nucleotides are TGTGCCAGCAGCTACACGGGACAGGGAGAGACCCAGTACTTC.

CDR3 protein: CASSPLPGQRSPLPKETQYF. DNA for the CDR3: TGTGCCAGCAGTCCCCTGCCGGGGCAGCGCTCCCCCCTACCAAAAGAGACCCAGTACTTC. The J gene is TRBJ2-5, the V gene TRBV6-2 or TRBV6-3; tentatively, D is TRBD1 or TRBD2 (5 bases each). The V end lost 5 bases, the J end lost 3 bases, and 31 bases lay between the germline ends. Germline V gene lookup returns CDR1 MNHEY and CDR2 SVGEGT. This CDR3 has 20 residues.

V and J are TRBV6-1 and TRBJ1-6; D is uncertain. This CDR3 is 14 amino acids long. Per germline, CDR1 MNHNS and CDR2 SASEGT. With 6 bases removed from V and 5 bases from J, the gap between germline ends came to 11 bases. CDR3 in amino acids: CASSLRTDNSPLHF. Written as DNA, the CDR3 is TGTGCCAGCAGCCTACGGACCGATAATTCACCCCTCCACTTT.

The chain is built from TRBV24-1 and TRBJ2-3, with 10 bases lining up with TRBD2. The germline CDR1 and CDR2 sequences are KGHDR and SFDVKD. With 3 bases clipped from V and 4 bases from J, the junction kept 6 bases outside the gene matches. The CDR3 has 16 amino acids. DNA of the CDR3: TGTGCCACCAGTGATCCCGGGACTAGCGAGTCAGATACGCAGTATTTT. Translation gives CATSDPGTSESDTQYF.

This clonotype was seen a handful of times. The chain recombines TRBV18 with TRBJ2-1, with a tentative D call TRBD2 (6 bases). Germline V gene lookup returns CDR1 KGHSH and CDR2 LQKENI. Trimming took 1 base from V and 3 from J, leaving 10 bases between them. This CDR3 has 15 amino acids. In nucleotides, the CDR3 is TGTGCCAGCTCACCACAGGGAGGAGTCTACAATGAGCAGTTCTTC. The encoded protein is CASSPQGGVYNEQFF.

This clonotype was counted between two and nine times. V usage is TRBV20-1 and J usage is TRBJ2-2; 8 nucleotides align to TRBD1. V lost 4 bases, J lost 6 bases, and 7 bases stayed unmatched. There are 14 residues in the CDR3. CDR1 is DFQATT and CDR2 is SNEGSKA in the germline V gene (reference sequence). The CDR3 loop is CSAKRQGASGELFF. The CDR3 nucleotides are TGCAGTGCTAAACGGCAGGGGGCATCCGGGGAGCTGTTTTTT.

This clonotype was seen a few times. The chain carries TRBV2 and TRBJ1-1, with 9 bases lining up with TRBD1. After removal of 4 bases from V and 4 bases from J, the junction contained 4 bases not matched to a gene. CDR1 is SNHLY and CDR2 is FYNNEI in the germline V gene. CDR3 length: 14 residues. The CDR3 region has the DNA TGTGCCAGCAGTGGAACAGGGGGCGGCACTGAAGCTTTCTTT. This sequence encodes CASSGTGGGTEAFF.

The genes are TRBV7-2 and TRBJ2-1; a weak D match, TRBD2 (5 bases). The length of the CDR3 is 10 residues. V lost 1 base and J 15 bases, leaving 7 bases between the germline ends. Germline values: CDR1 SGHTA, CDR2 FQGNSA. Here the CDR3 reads CASSLGAGFF. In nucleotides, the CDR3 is TGTGCCAGCAGCTTAGGGGCGGGGTTCTTC.

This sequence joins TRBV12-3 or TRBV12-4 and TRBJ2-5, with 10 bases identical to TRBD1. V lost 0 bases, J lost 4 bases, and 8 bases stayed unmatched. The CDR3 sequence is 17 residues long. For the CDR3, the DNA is TGTGCCAGCAGTTTAGCCCTTTCCGGGACAGGGGCAGAGACCCAGTACTTC. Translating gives CASSLALSGTGAETQYF.

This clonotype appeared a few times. The CDR3, as DNA: TGTGCCAGCAGTCTCGGGACAGGGGGCCACTACGAGCAGTACTTC. Translating it yields CASSLGTGGHYEQYF. The chain carries TRBV12-3 or TRBV12-4 and TRBJ2-7; 12 bases align to TRBD1. This CDR3 region has 15 residues. The ends lost 5 bases at V and 3 bases at J; junction bases unmatched: 5.

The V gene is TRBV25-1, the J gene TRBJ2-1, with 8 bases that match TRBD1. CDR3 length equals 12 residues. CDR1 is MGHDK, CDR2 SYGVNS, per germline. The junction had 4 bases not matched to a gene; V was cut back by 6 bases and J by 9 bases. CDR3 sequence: CASREDRAEQFF. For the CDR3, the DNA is TGTGCCAGCAGAGAGGACAGGGCTGAGCAGTTCTTC.

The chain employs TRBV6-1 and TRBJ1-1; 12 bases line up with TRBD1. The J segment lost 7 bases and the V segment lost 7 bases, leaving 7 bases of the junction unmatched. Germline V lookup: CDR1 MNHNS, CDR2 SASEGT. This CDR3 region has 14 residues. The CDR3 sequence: CASTRDRGLGEAFF. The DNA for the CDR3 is TGTGCCAGCACCAGGGACAGGGGGCTGGGTGAAGCTTTCTTT.